The 22 T cell receptor beta chains below come from one sample, sequenced in a study of T cells after yellow fever vaccination. TCRdb passed the 5' RACE reads through MiXCR, listing each CDR3 protein once. The sample holds 60,000 to 85,000 distinct CDR3 sequences, approximately 6.1% seen once. The sample consisted of CD8+ T cells sorted from PBMCs, taken approximately 47 days after the first yellow fever vaccination. The origin of the receptors is a man between 18 and 35 years old who received the YFV17D yellow fever vaccine.

A few counts support this clonotype. V usage is TRBV29-1 and J usage is TRBJ1-1; D gene ambiguous. The CDR3 covers 13 residues. Germline V gives CDR1 SQVTM, CDR2 ANQGSEA. Trimming pared 6 bases from V and 1 base from J, leaving 12 bases between. The CDR3: CSVTFIENTEAFF. CDR3 bases: TGCAGCGTGACATTCATCGAGAACACTGAAGCTTTCTTT. Supplemented by reference TRBV29-1 and TRBJ1-1, the full variable domain reads SAVISQKPSRDICQRGTSLTIQCQVDSQVTMMFWYRQQPGQSLTLIATANQGSEATYESGFVIDKFPISRPNLTFSTLTVSNMSPEDSSIYLCSVTFIENTEAFFGQGTRLTVV.

CDR3 protein: CASSPPRGASNNEQFF. CDR3 bases: TGTGCCAGCAGCCCCCCTCGGGGGGCTAGTAACAATGAGCAGTTCTTC. The rearrangement joins TRBV7-2 to TRBJ2-1, with a weak D call TRBD2 (7 bases). This CDR3 contains 16 residues. Germline V gene sequence: CDR1 SGHTA, CDR2 FQGNSA. V dropped 5 bases and J dropped 5 bases, with 19 bases sitting between them. Full variable domain (remainder filled in from reference TRBV7-2 and TRBJ2-1): GAGVSQSPSNKVTEKGKDVELRCDPISGHTALYWYRQSLGQGLEFLIYFQGNSAPDKSGLPSDRFSAERTGGSVSTLTIQRTQQEDSAVYLCASSPPRGASNNEQFFGPGTRLTVL.

This clonotype has at least ten counts. The chain carries TRBV6-2 or TRBV6-3 and TRBJ1-1; D is unresolved. The CDR3 consists of 13 residues. V dropped 4 bases and J dropped 4 bases, with 10 bases sitting between them. The germline gives CDR1 MNHEY, CDR2 SVGEGT. The CDR3: CASSFGPTTEAFF. DNA of the CDR3: TGTGCCAGCAGTTTTGGACCCACCACTGAAGCTTTCTTT.

This clonotype came up a few times. V gene TRBV14 combines with J gene TRBJ2-2; D gene unclear. Germline V gene data show CDR1 as SGHDN and CDR2 as FVKESK. The CDR3 loop spans 17 amino acids. Trimming pared 1 base from V and 3 bases from J, leaving 15 bases between. CDR3 sequence (DNA): TGTGCCAGCAGCCAAGGCCTCTCCATCTCCTACACCGGGGAGCTGTTTTTT. Its translation is CASSQGLSISYTGELFF.

This clonotype was detected only a few times. The J gene is TRBJ2-1, the V gene TRBV19; 8 nucleotides match TRBD1. V was clipped by 3 bases and J by 6 bases; unmatched bases: 1. The CDR3 spans 13 residues. Per the germline V gene, CDR1 is LNHDA and CDR2 is SQIVND (reference sequence). CDR3 coding DNA: TGTGCCAGTAGTATGGACAGGGTCAATGAGCAGTTCTTC. Its translation: CASSMDRVNEQFF.

The CDR3 is CASSRAGTGPSDGYTF. CDR3 coding DNA: TGTGCCAGCAGCAGAGCTGGGACAGGGCCCTCTGATGGCTACACCTTC. The gene calls are TRBV7-9 and TRBJ1-2, with 9 positions matching TRBD1. There are 16 residues in the CDR3. From germline, CDR1 is SEHNR and CDR2 FQNEAQ (reference sequence). After removal of 5 bases from V and 6 bases from J, the junction contained 13 bases not matched to a gene.

This clonotype has at least ten counts. V usage is TRBV27 and J usage is TRBJ2-3; 13 bases align to TRBD2. This CDR3 has 16 amino acids. V gave up 5 bases and J gave up 5 bases; unmatched junction bases: 7. Germline CDR1 reads MNHEY; CDR2 reads SMNVEV (reference sequence). The CDR3 reads CASSPRLAGGVDTQYF. The CDR3 nucleotides read TGTGCCAGCAGTCCCCGACTAGCGGGGGGCGTAGATACGCAGTATTTT.

This clonotype has a count of ten or more. The V gene is TRBV27, the J gene TRBJ2-5, with 7 nucleotides matching TRBD2. The CDR3 contains 14 residues. With 5 bases clipped from V and 4 bases from J, the junction kept 7 bases outside the gene matches. CDR1 is MNHEY and CDR2 is SMNVEV in the germline V gene (reference sequence). The CDR3 region has the DNA TGTGCCAGCAGTCGACTAGCTTTGGGAGAGACCCAGTACTTC. Its protein product is CASSRLALGETQYF.

This clonotype was seen many times. Here the CDR3 reads CSARWPTYNEQFF. The CDR3 nucleotides read TGCAGTGCTAGATGGCCGACCTACAATGAGCAGTTCTTC. V and J are TRBV20-1 and TRBJ2-1; D uncertain. V was cut by 2 bases and J by 2 bases, with 7 bases left in between. This CDR3 is 13 amino acids long. The germline V gene encodes CDR1 DFQATT and CDR2 SNEGSKA (reference sequence).

V and J are TRBV7-9 and TRBJ2-5; D tentatively reads TRBD1 or TRBD2 (6 bases each). The CDR3 runs 17 residues. Germline assignment: CDR1 SEHNR and CDR2 FQNEAQ (reference sequence). V lost 4 bases and J 4 bases, leaving 22 bases between the germline ends. CDR3 sequence reads: CASSSLHGGIGGETQYF. For the CDR3, the DNA is TGTGCCAGCAGCTCCCTACACGGGGGCATCGGGGGAGAGACCCAGTACTTC.

This clonotype was detected only a few times. This chain joins TRBV5-4 and TRBJ2-3, with TRBD2 identical over 9 bases. CDR1 is SGHNT and CDR2 is YYREEE in the germline V gene (reference sequence). V lost 3 bases, J lost 4 bases, and 9 bases stayed unmatched. This CDR3 contains 16 residues. CDR3 nucleotide sequence: TGTGCCAGCAGCTCGTGGGCTAGCGGGGAGGCAGATACGCAGTATTTT. Its protein is CASSSWASGEADTQYF.

This clonotype has at least ten counts. This rearrangement joins TRBV29-1 to TRBJ2-5; D gene ambiguous. V lost 4 bases and J lost 2, with 8 bases in between. The CDR3 contains 12 residues. The V gene's germline CDR1 is SQVTM and CDR2 ANQGSEA. The CDR3 is CSVAREQETQYF. CDR3 nucleotide sequence: TGCAGCGTTGCTAGGGAACAAGAGACCCAGTACTTC.

This clonotype was counted many times. The chain couples TRBV6-5 to TRBJ1-1, with D possibly being TRBD1 (5 bases). Germline-derived CDR1 and CDR2 are MNHEY and SVGAGI. V was trimmed by 0 bases and J by 3 bases, leaving 11 bases between them. CDR3 size: 15 residues. CDR3 sequence: CASSYSKAGHTEAFF. CDR3 nucleotides: TGTGCCAGCAGTTACTCGAAGGCAGGGCACACTGAAGCTTTCTTT.

This clonotype was observed many times. The chain recombines TRBV6-6 with TRBJ2-7, with D unclear. CDR1 and CDR2 (germline): MNHNY, SVGAGI (reference sequence). This CDR3 has 13 amino acids. V lost 4 bases and J lost 8, with 15 bases in between. The CDR3 nucleotides are TGTGCCAGCAGTTCAGGTGGTGTCCCGAAGCAGTACGTC. It yields the protein CASSSGGVPKQYV.

In this sample, this clonotype turned up many times. The CDR3 nucleotides are TGTGCCAGCAGCTTAACGAACAGGAACACCGGGGAGCTGTTTTTT. It specifies CASSLTNRNTGELFF. The V gene is TRBV7-6, the J gene TRBJ2-2; D is undetermined. The CDR3 contains 15 residues. Deletions cut 2 bases from V and 1 base from J, with 8 bases between. The germline CDR1 and CDR2 sequences are SGHVS and FNYEAQ.

Comments on this clonotype: One base away lies a much larger clone, so this may be a sequencing read error. The chain's CDR3 is CASTSSTGNPYNEKFF. Written as DNA, the CDR3 is TGTGCCAGCACATCCTCGACAGGCAACCCTTACAATGAGAAGTTCTTC. The chain uses TRBV6-2 or TRBV6-3 and TRBJ2-1, with D perhaps TRBD1 (6 bases). Germline CDR1 is MNHEY and CDR2 is SVGEGT. This CDR3 spans 16 amino acids.

This clonotype occurred a few times. The CDR3 is CASSLPANYGYTF. CDR3 in DNA: TGTGCCAGCAGTTTACCAGCTAACTATGGCTACACCTTC. The chain is built from TRBV12-3 or TRBV12-4 and TRBJ1-2, with D unclear. The ends were cut back, 2 bases at V and 0 bases at J, with 4 bases in the middle. This CDR3 is 13 amino acids long.

This clonotype was observed many times. The chain is built from TRBV12-3 or TRBV12-4 and TRBJ2-1; a weak D match, TRBD2 (5 bases). The V end lost 6 bases, the J end lost 9 bases, and 15 bases lay between the germline ends. The CDR3 has 13 residues. As DNA, the CDR3 is TGTGCCAGCAGCTTTGGAGAGAGGGTTGAGCAGTTCTTC. It translates to CASSFGERVEQFF.

This clonotype was observed at least ten times. The chain recombines TRBV7-9 with TRBJ2-2, with D unresolved. The CDR3 runs 15 residues. Germline assignment: CDR1 SEHNR and CDR2 FQNEAQ (reference sequence). V was shortened by 5 bases and J by 6 bases, with 16 bases between the two germline ends. The CDR3: CASSPPALWPGELFF. The CDR3 bases are TGTGCCAGCAGCCCCCCAGCTCTATGGCCCGGGGAGCTGTTTTTT.

V gene TRBV6-5 combines with J gene TRBJ2-5, with D tentatively TRBD1 or TRBD2 (5 bases each). This CDR3 has 18 amino acids. Trimming removed 4 bases at V and 5 bases at J, with 26 bases between. Looked up from germline, CDR1 is MNHEY and CDR2 is SVGAGI. CDR3 region: CASSSTPPGRVGWETQYF. CDR3 nucleotides: TGTGCCAGCAGTTCGACCCCGCCGGGACGGGTGGGGTGGGAGACCCAGTACTTC.

This clonotype was picked up many times. V is TRBV11-3 and J is TRBJ2-1; D gene unclear. The CDR3 has 15 residues. V lost 5 bases to trimming and J lost 0 bases, with 11 bases between them. Germline V gives CDR1 SGHNT, CDR2 YENEEA. CDR3 region: CASSLPPGSYNEQFF. In DNA form, the CDR3 reads TGTGCCAGCAGCCTCCCCCCCGGCTCCTACAATGAGCAGTTCTTC.

In its sample, this clonotype was seen many times. This chain connects TRBV9 to TRBJ2-1, with D hard to call. The CDR3 consists of 11 residues. Trimming removed 0 bases from V and 8 bases from J, with 3 bases in between. Germline values: CDR1 SGDLS, CDR2 YYNGEE. CDR3 bases: TGTGCCAGCAGCGTAGGGGATGAGCAGTTCTTC. It encodes CASSVGDEQFF. The full variable domain, completed using reference TRBV9 and TRBJ2-1, is DSGVTQTPKHLITATGQRVTLRCSPRSGDLSVYWYQQSLDQGLQFLIQYYNGEERAKGNILERFSAQQFPDLHSELNLSSLELGDSALYFCASSVGDEQFFGPGTRLTVL.